This TCR beta chain was identified in a study of cytomegalovirus exposure and HLA in healthy donors. Whole-study context: Among approximately 400 genotyped donors, 65% to 90% fell in the Caucasian-associated ancestry cluster.

The CDR3 has 14 residues. Between the trimmed V and J ends, which lost 2 bases and 8 bases, there was a span of 13 bases. CDR1 is MDHEN, CDR2 SYDVKM, per germline. This clone was observed a handful of times. Antigen unknown. Overall study findings and caveats: TCR beta chain V- and J-gene trimming was linked, in a later analysis, to a missense variant in DCLRE1C.

It was with 60 Vbeta and 13 Jbeta primers that the PCR ran. Sequencing used immunoSEQ multiplex PCR; TCRdb keeps in-frame clones, though not all of them. The data hold approximately 79,000 clones, with 74% observed a single time. The chain combines TRBV28 with TRBJ2-1; D is possibly TRBD1 (6 bases). Material for sequencing was PBMCs. The receptor was isolated from a man between 40 and 49 years old in good health and CMV-seropositive. The CDR3 region is CASSLQGRLDEQFF. The CDR3 nucleotides are TGTGCCAGCAGTTTACAGGGGCGCCTGGATGAGCAGTTCTTC.